This paragraph covers one T cell receptor (beta chain) sequence. The antigen is not known. Germline and genes here are mouse. The read halts 1 residue ahead of the CDR3 end, with the missing end drawn from the germline J gene. These data are taken from a study of tissue T cells after allogeneic stem cell transplantation. Overall study findings and caveats: Anatomically similar tissues had similar TCR repertoires within each patient. The patient cohort was small and clinically heterogeneous, with limited sampling depth. Blood and spleen captured only part of the tissue TCR repertoire. Shared clones across patients were few; motif clustering revealed tissue-specific shared signatures.

Time point: mouse harvest day 7 after allogeneic transplant. Tail vein injection delivered 10^7 T-cell-depleted bone marrow cells and 10^6 splenic CD5+ T cells. This table comes from immunoSEQ multiplex PCR, and its TCRdb copy is limited to in-frame clones, with some not included. This sample yields several thousand clones, of which roughly 56% are seen a single time; roughly 10% belongs to the top ten. The V end was cut by 4 bases, the J end by 3 bases, with 7 bases between. Germline CDR1 reads KGHPV; CDR2 reads FQNQEV (reference sequence). The CDR3 has 14 residues. Sequences were obtained from gut tissue. This TCR was sampled from a female BALB/c mouse given C57BL/6 T cells with graft-versus-host disease after an allogeneic hematopoietic cell transplant. This rearrangement joins TRBV26 to TRBJ1-6; D is ambiguous. TRBJ1-6 has ORF status, its function being uncertain. This chain's CDR3 is CASSPTVYNSPLYF. CDR3 bases read: TGTGCCAGCAGTCCTACAGTCTATAATTCGCCCCTCTAC.